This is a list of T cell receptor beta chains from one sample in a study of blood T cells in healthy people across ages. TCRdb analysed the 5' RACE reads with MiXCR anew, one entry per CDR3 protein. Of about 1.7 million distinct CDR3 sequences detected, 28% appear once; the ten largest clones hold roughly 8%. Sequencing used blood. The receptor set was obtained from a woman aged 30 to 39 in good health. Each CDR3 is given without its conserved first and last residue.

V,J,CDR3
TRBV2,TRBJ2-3,ASSVRPRGYGTDTQY
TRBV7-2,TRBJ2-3,ASSPDSGRITDTQY
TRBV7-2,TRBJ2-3,ASSLVGPPGTDTQY
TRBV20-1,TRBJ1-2,SATMEANYGYT
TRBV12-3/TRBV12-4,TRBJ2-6,ASSEAGHTGANVLT
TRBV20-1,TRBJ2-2,SARLGLAGNTGELF
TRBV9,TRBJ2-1,ASSARLARDEQF
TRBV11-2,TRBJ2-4,TSSLDGRGGSIQY
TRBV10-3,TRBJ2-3,AISGAPGLDTDTQY
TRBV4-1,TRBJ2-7,TGSQAGTGLYEQY
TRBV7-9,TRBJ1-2,ASTSEWGPNYGYT
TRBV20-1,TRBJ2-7,SAESGAGKYEQY
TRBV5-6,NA,ASSTSLQRREQY
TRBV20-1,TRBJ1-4,SAPMTAGAGEKLF
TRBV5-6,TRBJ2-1,ASSSGVAGANNEQF
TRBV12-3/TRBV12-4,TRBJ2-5,ASSFRWAGGPQETQY
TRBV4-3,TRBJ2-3,ASSAAGAGGSDTQY
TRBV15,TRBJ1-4,ATSKEWNSREPNEKLF
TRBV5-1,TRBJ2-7,ASSLAMTSISYEQY
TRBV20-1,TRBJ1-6,SAGVKGQGYSPLH
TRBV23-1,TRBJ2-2,ASSQESAGELF
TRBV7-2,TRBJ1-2,ASSLAGQLGGYT
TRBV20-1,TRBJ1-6,SARETVSNSPLH
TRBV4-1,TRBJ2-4,ASSQVQGRGDIQY
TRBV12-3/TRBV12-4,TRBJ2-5,ASSSKLAGEQETQY
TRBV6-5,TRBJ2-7,ASRQTGSYEQY
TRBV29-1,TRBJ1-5,SVGGGGTNQPQH
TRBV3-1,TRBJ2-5,ASSHLRTSGPYQETQY
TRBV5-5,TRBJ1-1,ASSPPGQGGTEAF
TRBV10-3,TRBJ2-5,AISEETSGRQY
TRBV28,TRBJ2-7,ASSEAWGRYEQY
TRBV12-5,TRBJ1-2,ASGFNDYGYT
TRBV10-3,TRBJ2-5,AISSGTGSQETQY
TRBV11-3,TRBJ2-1,ASSLGDRGYYSEQF
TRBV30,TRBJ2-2,AWSVRGRVTGELF
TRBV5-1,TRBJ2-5,ASSLYGATQETQY
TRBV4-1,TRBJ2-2,ASSQESDVIGLAGSTGELF
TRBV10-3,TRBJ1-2,AISESKGQGRFGYT
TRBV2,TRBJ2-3,ASSEGIDTQY
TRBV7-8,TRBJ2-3,ASSPILNTDTQY
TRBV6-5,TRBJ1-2,ASSRVTGAANYGYT
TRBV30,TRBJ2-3,AWSVQGYADTQY
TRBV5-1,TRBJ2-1,ASSIAGLAGHNEQF
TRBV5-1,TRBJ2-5,ASRSPNEQY
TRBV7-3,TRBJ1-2,ASSLTGAGNGYT
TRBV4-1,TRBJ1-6,ASSQDRTGSSYNSPLH
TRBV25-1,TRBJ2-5,ASSEGKRSGGRETQY
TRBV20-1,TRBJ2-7,SAIQDRDYEQY
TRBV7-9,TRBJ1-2,ASSFFDRDYGYT
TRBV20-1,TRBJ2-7,SASPLAGGFISYEQY